These 29 T cell receptor beta chains share one sample of origin, sequenced in a study of OX40 agonist ivuxolimab in advanced cancers. Libraries were prepared by immunoSEQ multiplex PCR; TCRdb keeps only in-frame clonotypes and omits some of them. The sample has about 100,000 clones, 70% to 90% seen once. This specimen consisted of CD4+ or CD8+ T cells sorted from blood, obtained in a trial of the OX40 agonist ivuxolimab. These TCRs come from an adult with an advanced solid tumor such as melanoma, head and neck, liver or kidney cancer.

The genes are TRBV27 and TRBJ1-1; 7 bases line up with TRBD1. Looked up from germline, CDR1 is MNHEY and CDR2 is SMNVEV (reference sequence). The CDR3 has 16 amino acids. The trim removed 6 bases at V and 0 bases at J, leaving 10 bases unmatched. CDR3 DNA: TGTGCCAGCAGGCTACAGGGGTTGGGGATGAACACTGAAGCTTTCTTT. Encoded protein: CASRLQGLGMNTEAFF.

The rearrangement links TRBV5-1 to TRBJ2-2; no clear D. The CDR3 length is 14 residues. The V gene's germline CDR1 is SGHRS and CDR2 YFSETQ. V shed 4 bases and J shed 0 bases, with 7 bases lying between them. In DNA, the CDR3 is TGCGCCAGCAGCACCAACACGAACACCGGGGAGCTGTTTTTT. It encodes CASSTNTNTGELFF.

This sequence joins TRBV5-1 and TRBJ2-3; TRBD2 agrees at 9 bases. In germline, CDR1 is SGHRS, CDR2 YFSETQ. CDR3 length: 16 residues. V lost 4 bases to trimming and J lost 1 base; unmatched junction nucleotides: 7. DNA for the CDR3: TGCGCCAGCAGCACGTGGTTAGCGGGGGGCACAGATACGCAGTATTTT. Translated, it gives CASSTWLAGGTDTQYF. The complete variable domain, with remaining parts taken from reference TRBV5-1 and TRBJ2-3, reads KAGVTQTPRYLIKTRGQQVTLSCSPISGHRSVSWYQQTPGQGLQFLFEYFSETQRNKGNFPGRFSGRQFSNSRSEMNVSTLELGDSALYLCASSTWLAGGTDTQYFGPGTRLTVL.

The chain links TRBV6-5 to TRBJ2-5; 8 nucleotides match TRBD1. With 2 bases clipped from V and 5 bases from J, the junction kept 7 bases outside the gene matches. Looked up from germline, CDR1 is MNHEY and CDR2 is SVGAGI. The CDR3 sequence is 15 residues long. CDR3 sequence reads: CASSYDGQGGETQYF. The CDR3 DNA reads as TGTGCCAGCAGTTACGACGGACAGGGAGGCGAGACCCAGTACTTC.

This clone was seen a single time. The chain has TRBV13 and TRBJ2-3; D perhaps matches TRBD1 (6 bases). The CDR3 covers 16 residues. From germline, CDR1 is PRHDT and CDR2 FYEKMQ (reference sequence). Trimming removed 2 bases from V and 2 bases from J, with 14 bases in between. DNA of the CDR3: TGTGCCAGCAGCTTACGTGACAGGATTCACACAGATACGCAGTATTTT. As protein: CASSLRDRIHTDTQYF.

The chain combines TRBV6-5 with TRBJ1-1; unclear D gene. Trimming took off 0 bases at V and 7 bases at J, with 15 bases between the two ends. CDR1 MNHEY and CDR2 SVGAGI come from the germline V gene. The CDR3 length is 15 residues. The DNA for the CDR3 is TGTGCCAGCAGTTACTCGATCCTCAGTCGCGGTGAAGCTTTCTTT. As protein: CASSYSILSRGEAFF.

The V and J genes are TRBV9 and TRBJ1-2; D not certain. Germline V gene sequence: CDR1 SGDLS, CDR2 YYNGEE. This CDR3 comprises 17 residues. V was cut by 3 bases and J by 8 bases, with 26 bases left in between. The CDR3: CASSESLTRSRRRGYTF. In DNA form, the CDR3 reads TGTGCCAGCAGCGAGTCCCTAACGAGGAGCAGACGGAGGGGCTACACCTTC.

This clone was observed a single time. V is TRBV2 and J is TRBJ1-6; D gene uncertain. The CDR3 runs 15 residues. CDR1 and CDR2 from the germline V gene are SNHLY and FYNNEI. V gave up 5 bases and J gave up 4 bases, with 12 bases separating them. The CDR3 DNA is TGTGCCAGCAGTAAGGTCGTTCTTTATAATTCACCCCTCCACTTT. As protein: CASSKVVLYNSPLHF. Drawing the rest from reference TRBV2 and TRBJ1-6, the complete variable domain is EPEVTQTPSHQVTQMGQEVILRCVPISNHLYFYWYRQILGQKVEFLVSFYNNEISEKSEIFDDQFSVERPDGSNFTLKIRSTKLEDSAMYFCASSKVVLYNSPLHFGNGTRLTVT.

The V and J genes are TRBV7-8 and TRBJ2-2; 10 bases match TRBD2. The CDR3 is 16 residues long. Looked up from germline, CDR1 is SGHVS and CDR2 is FQNEAQ. Trimming cost V 5 bases and J 4 bases; bases outside gene matches: 7. This chain's CDR3 is CASSPQREGPTGELFF. The CDR3 coding sequence is TGTGCCAGCAGCCCCCAGCGGGAGGGCCCCACCGGGGAGCTGTTTTTT.

The chain couples TRBV5-1 to TRBJ2-1, with D possibly matching TRBD1 (6 bases). Looked up from germline, CDR1 is SGHRS and CDR2 is YFSETQ. The length of the CDR3 is 12 residues. Trimming took 0 bases from V and 16 from J, leaving 14 bases between them. DNA for the CDR3: TGCGCCAGCAGCTTGGGGAGCGGACAGCGCTTCTTC. It yields the protein CASSLGSGQRFF.

The chain employs TRBV7-9 and TRBJ1-4; 9 nucleotides agree with TRBD1. V was clipped by 0 bases and J by 13 bases; unmatched bases: 9. Germline CDR1 reads SEHNR; CDR2 reads FQNEAQ (reference sequence). This CDR3 has 15 residues. The CDR3 DNA is TGTGCCAGCAGCTTAGCGACGGACAGGGGAGGGGGACTGTTTTTT. Protein product: CASSLATDRGGGLFF. Full variable domain (outside the CDR3, taken from reference TRBV7-9 and TRBJ1-4): DTGVSQNPRHKITKRGQNVTFRCDPISEHNRLYWYRQTLGQGPEFLTYFQNEAQLEKSRLLSDRFSAERPKGSFSTLEIQRTEQGDSAMYLCASSLATDRGGGLFFGSGTQLSVL.

The chain is built from TRBV19 and TRBJ2-1, with 14 bases that match TRBD2. The CDR3 totals 19 residues. The germline V gene has CDR1 LNHDA and CDR2 SQIVND (reference sequence). J gave up 3 bases and V 1 base, and 8 bases lay outside the gene matches. The CDR3 loop reads CASSIGGQGLAGDYNEQFF. CDR3 bases: TGTGCCAGTAGTATAGGGGGACAGGGACTAGCGGGGGACTACAATGAGCAGTTCTTC.

The V call is TRBV28, the J call TRBJ2-3; tentative D call: TRBD1 (5 bases). V dropped 4 bases and J dropped 0 bases, with 17 bases sitting between them. The CDR3 totals 17 residues. The germline V gene has CDR1 MDHEN and CDR2 SYDVKM. CDR3 loop: CASSSHPQGTSTDTQYF. CDR3 nucleotide sequence: TGTGCCAGCAGTTCCCACCCTCAGGGTACTAGCACAGATACGCAGTATTTT.

This chain connects TRBV19 to TRBJ1-5; D is unresolved. The V and J ends lost 6 bases and 3 bases respectively, with 12 bases between them. There are 14 residues in the CDR3. The V gene's germline CDR1 is LNHDA and CDR2 SQIVND (reference sequence). The CDR3: CASRAWQPNQPQHF. CDR3 DNA sequence: TGTGCCAGTAGAGCGTGGCAGCCCAATCAGCCCCAGCATTTT. Together with reference TRBV19 and TRBJ1-5, the CDR3 gives the full variable domain: DGGITQSPKYLFRKEGQNVTLSCEQNLNHDAMYWYRQDPGQGLRLIYYSQIVNDFQKGDIAEGYSVSREKKESFPLTVTSAQKNPTAFYLCASRAWQPNQPQHFGDGTRLSIL.

As regards this clone: This sample also contains other DNA sequences that code for the same CDR3. V is TRBV5-1 and J is TRBJ1-2; D is undetermined. The CDR3 totals 14 residues. V gave up 4 bases and J gave up 0 bases, with 10 bases separating them. Germline V gene lookup returns CDR1 SGHRS and CDR2 YFSETQ. The CDR3 bases are TGCGCCAGCAGCCTAGACCGAGCTAACTATGGCTACACCTTC. It encodes CASSLDRANYGYTF. Full variable domain (outside the CDR3, taken from reference TRBV5-1 and TRBJ1-2): KAGVTQTPRYLIKTRGQQVTLSCSPISGHRSVSWYQQTPGQGLQFLFEYFSETQRNKGNFPGRFSGRQFSNSRSEMNVSTLELGDSALYLCASSLDRANYGYTFGSGTRLTVV.

The V gene is TRBV19, the J gene TRBJ2-5, with 8 bases aligning to TRBD1. The CDR3 consists of 15 residues. The germline V gene encodes CDR1 LNHDA and CDR2 SQIVND (reference sequence). V lost 4 bases and J lost 2; bases outside the gene matches: 6. The CDR3 loop reads CASSRVRTGQETQYF. The CDR3, as DNA: TGTGCCAGTAGTAGGGTACGGACAGGGCAAGAGACCCAGTACTTC.

DNA of the CDR3: TGTGCCATCAGTGAGTCTGGTGTGAGTGAGCAGTTCTTC. It yields the protein CAISESGVSEQFF. The rearrangement joins TRBV10-3 to TRBJ2-1, with D hard to call. The V gene lost 0 bases and the J gene lost 9 bases, with 9 bases spanning the gap. The CDR3 extends over 13 amino acids. The germline V gene has CDR1 ENHRY and CDR2 SYGVKD.

The V gene is TRBV2, the J gene TRBJ1-1; D remains ambiguous. V was clipped by 2 bases and J by 1 base, with 8 bases between them. The V gene's germline CDR1 is SNHLY and CDR2 FYNNEI. The CDR3 spans 14 residues. In DNA, the CDR3 is TGTGCCAGCAGTGAAAGCAGGAGGAACACTGAAGCTTTCTTT. Translating gives CASSESRRNTEAFF.

The chain couples TRBV6-5 to TRBJ1-2; D is undetermined. Per the germline V gene, CDR1 is MNHEY and CDR2 is SVGAGI. Trimming left V 2 bases short and J 7 bases short, with 11 bases between. The CDR3 is made up of 13 amino acids. CDR3 nucleotide sequence: TGTGCCAGCAGTTACGACGGAGGCTCTGGCTACACCTTC. Its translation: CASSYDGGSGYTF.

This chain joins TRBV19 and TRBJ2-3; the D is unclear. This CDR3 is 14 amino acids long. Germline V gene data show CDR1 as LNHDA and CDR2 as SQIVND (reference sequence). The germline V and J ends were trimmed by 0 bases and 3 bases, with 7 bases remaining between them. The CDR3 reads CASSIEWPTDTQYF. In DNA, the CDR3 is TGTGCCAGTAGTATAGAATGGCCGACAGATACGCAGTATTTT.

This rearrangement joins TRBV5-5 to TRBJ2-7, with D possibly being TRBD1 (6 bases). The V and J ends lost 2 bases and 1 base respectively, with 13 bases between them. Germline assignment: CDR1 SGHKS and CDR2 YYEKEE (reference sequence). This CDR3 region has 15 residues. CDR3 residues: CASSFTDRVSYEQYF. DNA of the CDR3: TGTGCCAGCAGCTTTACGGACAGAGTTTCCTACGAGCAGTACTTC.

The chain has TRBV6-1 and TRBJ2-7, with 10 bases matching TRBD1. The CDR3 has 14 residues. Trimming at V came to 8 bases and at J to 3 bases, leaving 7 bases not matched to a gene. Germline CDR1 MNHNS, CDR2 SASEGT. CDR3: CASRSGTGDYEQYF. The CDR3 bases are TGTGCCAGCCGGTCCGGGACAGGGGACTACGAGCAGTACTTC.

This clone has a handful of counts. The rearrangement joins TRBV9 to TRBJ2-2; 8 nucleotides align to TRBD2. There are 15 residues in the CDR3. V was pared by 2 bases and J by 5 bases, with 5 bases of the junction left unmatched. Germline CDR1 SGDLS, CDR2 YYNGEE. CDR3 region: CASSVGLAGTGELFF. The DNA for the CDR3 is TGTGCCAGCAGCGTGGGTTTAGCGGGGACCGGGGAGCTGTTTTTT.

The sample holds one count of this clone. V and J are TRBV15 and TRBJ2-5; possible D gene TRBD1, 5 bases. This CDR3 has 15 amino acids. V was cut by 1 base and J by 4 bases, with 13 bases left in between. Germline V lookup: CDR1 LNHNV, CDR2 YYDKDF (reference sequence). The CDR3 is CATSRGLTERETQYF. The CDR3 DNA sequence: TGTGCCACCAGCAGAGGGTTGACAGAGAGAGAGACCCAGTACTTC.

The chain has TRBV5-1 and TRBJ2-5; a weak D match, TRBD1 (6 bases). The DNA matches TRBJ2-7 better at its end, which makes the J call doubtful. The CDR3 sequence is 14 residues long. Germline CDR1 is SGHRS and CDR2 is YFSETQ. The CDR3 loop is CASSLTGHQYEQYF. CDR3 in DNA: TGCGCCAGCAGCTTGACGGGACACCAGTACGAGCAGTACTTC.

The J gene is TRBJ2-7, the V gene TRBV30, with D maybe TRBD1 (6 bases). Germline CDR1 GTSNPN, CDR2 SVGIG (reference sequence). The ends were cut back, 4 bases at V and 1 base at J, with 8 bases in the middle. The CDR3 runs to 12 residues. In DNA form, the CDR3 reads TGTGCCTGGAACACAGGGTCCTACGAGCAGTACTTC. This translates into CAWNTGSYEQYF.

The chain combines TRBV29-1 with TRBJ1-1; possibly TRBD1 for D (6 bases). The germline gives CDR1 SQVTM, CDR2 ANQGSEA. V lost 7 bases to trimming and J lost 0 bases, with 15 bases between them. The CDR3 has 14 amino acids. The CDR3: CSGTRDMLNTEAFF. The CDR3 nucleotides read TGCAGCGGAACTCGGGACATGCTGAACACTGAAGCTTTCTTT.

The J gene is TRBJ2-7, the V gene TRBV28; 11 positions match TRBD1. CDR1 is MDHEN and CDR2 is SYDVKM in the germline V gene. This CDR3 has 14 amino acids. With V trimmed by 2 bases and J by 6 bases, 3 bases remained unmatched. CDR3: CASSLVGTGGEQYF. For the CDR3, the DNA is TGTGCCAGCAGTTTAGTAGGGACAGGGGGCGAGCAGTACTTC.

The V and J genes are TRBV28 and TRBJ1-4; tentative D call: TRBD1 (5 bases). Trimming cost V 5 bases and J 12 bases, with 22 bases left between them. The CDR3 extends over 15 amino acids. CDR1 and CDR2 (germline): MDHEN, SYDVKM. CDR3 sequence: CASSLPGGSGRELFF. DNA for the CDR3: TGTGCCAGCAGTCTGCCTGGGGGATCAGGGAGGGAACTGTTTTTT.